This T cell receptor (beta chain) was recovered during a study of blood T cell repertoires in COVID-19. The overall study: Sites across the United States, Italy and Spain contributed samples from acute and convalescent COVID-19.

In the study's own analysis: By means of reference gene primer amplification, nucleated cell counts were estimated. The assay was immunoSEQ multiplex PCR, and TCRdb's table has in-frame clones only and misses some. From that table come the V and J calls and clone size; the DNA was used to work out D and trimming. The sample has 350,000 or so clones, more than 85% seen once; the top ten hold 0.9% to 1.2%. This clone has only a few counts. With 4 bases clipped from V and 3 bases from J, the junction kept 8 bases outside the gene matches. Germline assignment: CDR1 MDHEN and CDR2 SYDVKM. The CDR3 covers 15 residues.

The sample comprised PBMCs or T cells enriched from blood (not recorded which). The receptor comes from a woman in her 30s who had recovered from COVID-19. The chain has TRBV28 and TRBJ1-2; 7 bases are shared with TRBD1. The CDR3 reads CASSSGDRPDYGYTF. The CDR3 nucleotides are TGTGCCAGCAGTTCGGGGGACAGACCCGACTATGGCTACACCTTC.